The 5 T cell receptor beta chains listed next were all sequenced from one sample in a study of blood T cell repertoires in COVID-19. TCRdb's table, derived via immunoSEQ multiplex PCR, lists solely in-frame clones and lacks some. The table has 50,000 to 70,000 clones, about 80% seen once. Material: peripheral blood. The receptors here all came from a man aged 45-60 years with active or convalescent COVID-19.

This rearrangement joins TRBV7-9 to TRBJ2-4, with 11 bases identical to TRBD2. The CDR3 loop spans 14 amino acids. V gave up 3 bases and J gave up 9 bases; unmatched junction bases: 4. Germline CDR1 SEHNR, CDR2 FQNEAQ (reference sequence). This CDR3 is CASSFTSGSAIQYF. In DNA form, the CDR3 reads TGTGCCAGCAGCTTTACTAGCGGGAGTGCCATTCAGTACTTC.

This chain connects TRBV19 to TRBJ1-1; unclear D gene. CDR1 LNHDA and CDR2 SQIVND come from the germline V gene (reference sequence). The V and J ends lost 5 bases and 4 bases respectively, with 11 bases between them. The CDR3 totals 13 residues. CDR3 sequence (DNA): TGTGCCAGTAGTCGTAAGGGAGGCACTGAAGCTTTCTTT. This codes for CASSRKGGTEAFF.

This clone showed up just a few times. V usage is TRBV23-1 and J usage is TRBJ1-5, with 9 bases fitting TRBD1. TRBV23-1 is an ORF for which the function is uncertain. The CDR3 totals 13 residues. In nucleotides, the CDR3 is TGCGCTAGGACAGGGGAAGGCAATCAGCCCCAGCATTTT. Encoded protein: CARTGEGNQPQHF.

In this sample, this clone turned up once. This chain links TRBV5-1 with TRBJ2-1; TRBD2 aligns across 10 bases. Trimming at V came to 2 bases and at J to 4 bases, leaving 3 bases not matched to a gene. CDR1 is SGHRS and CDR2 is YFSETQ in the germline V gene. The CDR3 runs to 15 residues. The CDR3 DNA reads as TGCGCCAGCAGCTTTGGGACTAGCGATTACAATGAGCAGTTCTTC. Its translation is CASSFGTSDYNEQFF.

The V gene is TRBV6-2 or TRBV6-3, the J gene TRBJ1-1; the D gene is possibly TRBD1 (6 bases). Germline lookup yields CDR1 MNHEY and CDR2 SVGEGT. V was shortened by 6 bases and J by 5 bases, with 16 bases between the two germline ends. This CDR3 contains 14 residues. The CDR3 bases are TGTGCCAGCAGCGACAACAGGGAGTGGACTGAAGCTTTCTTT. It translates to CASSDNREWTEAFF.